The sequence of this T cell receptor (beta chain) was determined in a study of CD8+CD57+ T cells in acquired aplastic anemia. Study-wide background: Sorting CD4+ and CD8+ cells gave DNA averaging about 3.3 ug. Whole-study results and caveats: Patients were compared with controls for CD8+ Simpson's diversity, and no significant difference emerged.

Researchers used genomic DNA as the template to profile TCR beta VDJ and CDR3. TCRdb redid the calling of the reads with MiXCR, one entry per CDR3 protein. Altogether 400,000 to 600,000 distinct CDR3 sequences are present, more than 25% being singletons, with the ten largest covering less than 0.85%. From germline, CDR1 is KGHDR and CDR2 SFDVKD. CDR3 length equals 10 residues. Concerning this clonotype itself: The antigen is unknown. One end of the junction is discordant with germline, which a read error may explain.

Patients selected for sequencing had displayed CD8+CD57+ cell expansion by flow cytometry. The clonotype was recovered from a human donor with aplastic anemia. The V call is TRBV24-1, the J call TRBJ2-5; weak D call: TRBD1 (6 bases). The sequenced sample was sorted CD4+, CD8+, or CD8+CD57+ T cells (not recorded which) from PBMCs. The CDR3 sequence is CATRATGHVF. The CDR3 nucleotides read TGTGCCACCAGGGCGACAGGACACGTCTTC.